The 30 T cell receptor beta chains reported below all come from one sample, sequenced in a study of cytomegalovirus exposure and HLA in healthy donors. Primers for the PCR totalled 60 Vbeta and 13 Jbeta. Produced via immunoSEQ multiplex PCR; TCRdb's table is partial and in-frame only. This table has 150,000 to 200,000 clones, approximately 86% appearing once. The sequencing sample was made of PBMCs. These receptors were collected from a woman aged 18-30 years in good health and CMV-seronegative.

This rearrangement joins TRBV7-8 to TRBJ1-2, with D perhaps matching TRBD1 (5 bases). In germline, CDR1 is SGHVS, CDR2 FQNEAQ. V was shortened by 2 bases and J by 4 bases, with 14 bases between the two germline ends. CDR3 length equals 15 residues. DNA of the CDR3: TGTGCCAGCAGCTTAAGCGCACAGGCGACCTATGGCTACACCTTC. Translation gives CASSLSAQATYGYTF.

The CDR3 spells CASSLTGFSTDTQYF. The CDR3 DNA sequence: TGTGCCAGCAGCTTAACAGGATTTAGCACAGATACGCAGTATTTT. V usage is TRBV7-9 and J usage is TRBJ2-3; a possible D gene is TRBD1 (5 bases). This CDR3 has 15 residues. Germline loops: CDR1 SEHNR, CDR2 FQNEAQ (reference sequence). Trimming removed 2 bases from V and 0 bases from J, with 9 bases in between.

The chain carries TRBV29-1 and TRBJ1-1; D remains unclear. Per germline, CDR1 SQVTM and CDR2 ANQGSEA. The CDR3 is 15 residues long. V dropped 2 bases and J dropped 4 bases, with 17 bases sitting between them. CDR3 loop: CSVEPGSSGGTEAFF. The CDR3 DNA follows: TGCAGCGTTGAACCTGGATCGTCTGGCGGCACTGAAGCTTTCTTT.

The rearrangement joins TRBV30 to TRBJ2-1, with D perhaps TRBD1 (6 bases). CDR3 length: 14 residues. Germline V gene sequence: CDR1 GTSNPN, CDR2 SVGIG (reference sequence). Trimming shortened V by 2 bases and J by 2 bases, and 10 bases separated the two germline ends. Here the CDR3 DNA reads TGTGCCTGGAGTCCGACAGGTACCTACAATGAGCAGTTCTTC. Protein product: CAWSPTGTYNEQFF.

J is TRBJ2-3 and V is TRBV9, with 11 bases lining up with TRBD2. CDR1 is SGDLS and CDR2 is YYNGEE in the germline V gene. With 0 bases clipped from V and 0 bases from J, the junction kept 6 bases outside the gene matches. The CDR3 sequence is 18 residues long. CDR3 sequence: CASSVAGLAASSTDTQYF. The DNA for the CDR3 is TGTGCCAGCAGCGTAGCGGGACTAGCGGCTTCTAGCACAGATACGCAGTATTTT.

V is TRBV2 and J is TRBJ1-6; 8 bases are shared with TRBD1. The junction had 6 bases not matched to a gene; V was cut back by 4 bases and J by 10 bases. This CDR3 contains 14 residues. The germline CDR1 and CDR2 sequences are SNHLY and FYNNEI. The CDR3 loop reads CASSGTGWKSPLHF. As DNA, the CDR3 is TGTGCCAGCAGTGGGACAGGGTGGAAATCACCCCTCCACTTT.

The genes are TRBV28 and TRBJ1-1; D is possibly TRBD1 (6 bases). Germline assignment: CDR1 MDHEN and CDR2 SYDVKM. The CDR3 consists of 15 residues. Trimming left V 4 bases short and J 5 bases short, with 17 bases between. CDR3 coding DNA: TGTGCCAGCAGTTCGGGTGGTGGGGGCGTGACTGAAGCTTTCTTT. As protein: CASSSGGGGVTEAFF. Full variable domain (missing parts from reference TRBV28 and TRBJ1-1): DVKVTQSSRYLVKRTGEKVFLECVQDMDHENMFWYRQDPGLGLRLIYFSYDVKMKEKGDIPEGYSVSREKKERFSLILESASTNQTSMYLCASSSGGGGVTEAFFGQGTRLTVV.

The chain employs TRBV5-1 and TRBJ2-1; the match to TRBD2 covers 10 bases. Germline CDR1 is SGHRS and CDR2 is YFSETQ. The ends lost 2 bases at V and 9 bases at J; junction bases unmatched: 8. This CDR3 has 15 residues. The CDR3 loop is CASSFSAGGTGEQFF. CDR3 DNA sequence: TGCGCCAGCAGCTTTTCAGCGGGGGGGACCGGTGAGCAGTTCTTC.

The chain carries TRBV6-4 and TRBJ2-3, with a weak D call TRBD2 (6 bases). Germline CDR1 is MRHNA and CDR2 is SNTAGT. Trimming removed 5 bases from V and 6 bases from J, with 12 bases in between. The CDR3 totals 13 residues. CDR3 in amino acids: CASSLFGGDTQYF. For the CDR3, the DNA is TGTGCCAGCAGTCTCTTTGGGGGGGATACGCAGTATTTT.

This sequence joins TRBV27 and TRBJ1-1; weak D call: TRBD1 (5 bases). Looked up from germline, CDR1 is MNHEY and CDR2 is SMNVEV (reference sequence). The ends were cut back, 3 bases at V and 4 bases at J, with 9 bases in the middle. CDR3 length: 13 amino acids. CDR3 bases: TGTGCCAGCAGTTTTGGGGGGAGCACTGAAGCTTTCTTT. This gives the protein CASSFGGSTEAFF.

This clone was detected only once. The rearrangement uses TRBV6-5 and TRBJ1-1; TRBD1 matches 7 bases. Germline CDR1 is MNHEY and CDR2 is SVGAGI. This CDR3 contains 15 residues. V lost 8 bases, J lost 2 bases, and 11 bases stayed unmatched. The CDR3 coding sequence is TGTGCCAGCTTACCCAGGGGGACAGCCAACACTGAAGCTTTCTTT. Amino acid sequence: CASLPRGTANTEAFF.

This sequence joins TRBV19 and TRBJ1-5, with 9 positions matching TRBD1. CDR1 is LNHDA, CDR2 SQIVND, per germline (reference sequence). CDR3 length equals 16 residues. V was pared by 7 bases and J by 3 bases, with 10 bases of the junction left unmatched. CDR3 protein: CASNPAGTGFNQPQHF. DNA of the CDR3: TGTGCCAGTAATCCTGCCGGGACAGGGTTCAATCAGCCCCAGCATTTT.

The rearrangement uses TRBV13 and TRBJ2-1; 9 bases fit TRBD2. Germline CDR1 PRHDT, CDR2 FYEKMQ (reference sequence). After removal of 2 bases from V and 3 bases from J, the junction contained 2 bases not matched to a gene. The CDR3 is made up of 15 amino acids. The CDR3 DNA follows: TGTGCCAGCAGCTTAAGACTAGCGGTCTACAATGAGCAGTTCTTC. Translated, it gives CASSLRLAVYNEQFF.

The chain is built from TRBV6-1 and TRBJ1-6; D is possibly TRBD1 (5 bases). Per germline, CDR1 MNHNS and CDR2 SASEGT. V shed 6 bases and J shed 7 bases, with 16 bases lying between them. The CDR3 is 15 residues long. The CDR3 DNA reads TGTGCCAGCAGCCACCTCCAAAAGGGGAATTCACCCCTCCACTTT. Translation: CASSHLQKGNSPLHF.

The CDR3 sequence is CASSPSGISSGGDTQYF. The DNA of the CDR3 is TGTGCCAGCAGCCCCTCCGGAATCTCTAGCGGGGGTGATACGCAGTATTTT. J is TRBJ2-3 and V is TRBV7-2; 10 bases line up with TRBD2. The V segment lost 5 bases and the J segment 6 bases; nucleotides outside the gene matches: 14. The CDR3 is 17 residues long. Germline V gene sequence: CDR1 SGHTA, CDR2 FQGNSA.

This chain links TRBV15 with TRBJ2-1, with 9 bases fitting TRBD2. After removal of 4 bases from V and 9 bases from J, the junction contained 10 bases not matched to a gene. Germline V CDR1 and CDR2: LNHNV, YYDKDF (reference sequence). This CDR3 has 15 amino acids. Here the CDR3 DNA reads TGTGCCACCAGCACCGAGCGGGGGGCCGGGACTGAGCAGTTCTTC. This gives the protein CATSTERGAGTEQFF.

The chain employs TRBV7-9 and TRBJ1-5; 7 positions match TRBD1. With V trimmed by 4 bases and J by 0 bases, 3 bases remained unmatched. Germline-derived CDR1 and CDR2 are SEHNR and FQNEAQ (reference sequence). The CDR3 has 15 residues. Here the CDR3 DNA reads TGTGCCAGCAGCTCCGGGACAGATAGCAATCAGCCCCAGCATTTT. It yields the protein CASSSGTDSNQPQHF.

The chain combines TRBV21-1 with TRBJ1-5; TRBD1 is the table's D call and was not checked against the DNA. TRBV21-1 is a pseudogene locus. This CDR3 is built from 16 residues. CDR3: CASSRTGGPDNQPQHF. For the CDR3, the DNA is TGTGCCAGCAGCCGTACAGGGGGCCCGGACAATCAGCCCCAGCATTTT.

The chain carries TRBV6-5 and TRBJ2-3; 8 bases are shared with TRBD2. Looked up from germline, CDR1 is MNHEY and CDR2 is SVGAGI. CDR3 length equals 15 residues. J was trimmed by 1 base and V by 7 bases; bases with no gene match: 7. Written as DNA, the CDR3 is TGTGCCAGCAAGAAACTAGCGGTTGGCACAGATACGCAGTATTTT. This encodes CASKKLAVGTDTQYF.

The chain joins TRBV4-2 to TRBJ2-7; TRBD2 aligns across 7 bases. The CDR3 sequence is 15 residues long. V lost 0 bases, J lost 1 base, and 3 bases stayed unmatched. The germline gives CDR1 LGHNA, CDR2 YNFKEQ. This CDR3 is CASSQEGRGSYEQYF. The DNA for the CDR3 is TGTGCCAGCAGCCAAGAAGGGCGGGGGTCCTACGAGCAGTACTTC.

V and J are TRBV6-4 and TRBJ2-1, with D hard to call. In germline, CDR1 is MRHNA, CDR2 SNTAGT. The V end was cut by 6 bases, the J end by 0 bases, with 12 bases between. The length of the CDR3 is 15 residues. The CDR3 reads CASRRSPSSYNEQFF. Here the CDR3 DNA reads TGTGCCAGCAGGCGGTCCCCAAGCTCCTACAATGAGCAGTTCTTC.

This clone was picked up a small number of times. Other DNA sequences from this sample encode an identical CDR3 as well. The CDR3 DNA follows: TGCGCCAGCAGCTTCACAGGGGACACTGAAGCTTTCTTT. It is translated as CASSFTGDTEAFF. This rearrangement joins TRBV5-1 to TRBJ1-1, with 7 nucleotides matching TRBD1. The germline V gene has CDR1 SGHRS and CDR2 YFSETQ. This CDR3 is 13 amino acids long. J gave up 3 bases and V 2 bases, and 1 base lay outside the gene matches. The variable domain in full, with the rest retrieved from reference TRBV5-1 and TRBJ1-1, is KAGVTQTPRYLIKTRGQQVTLSCSPISGHRSVSWYQQTPGQGLQFLFEYFSETQRNKGNFPGRFSGRQFSNSRSEMNVSTLELGDSALYLCASSFTGDTEAFFGQGTRLTVV.

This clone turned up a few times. In nucleotides, the CDR3 is TGTGCCAGCAGATTAACAGGGGGCCCCTACAATGAGCAGTTCTTC. This sequence encodes CASRLTGGPYNEQFF. The chain has TRBV6-4 and TRBJ2-1, with TRBD1 identical over 9 bases. The CDR3 length is 15 residues. Germline V gives CDR1 MRHNA, CDR2 SNTAGT. With 6 bases clipped from V and 2 bases from J, the junction kept 5 bases outside the gene matches.

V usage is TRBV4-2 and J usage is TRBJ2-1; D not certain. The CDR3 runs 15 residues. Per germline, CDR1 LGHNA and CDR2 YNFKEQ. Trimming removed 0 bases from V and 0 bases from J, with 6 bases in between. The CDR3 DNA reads TGTGCCAGCAGCCAAGACCGGAGCTCCTACAATGAGCAGTTCTTC. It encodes CASSQDRSSYNEQFF.

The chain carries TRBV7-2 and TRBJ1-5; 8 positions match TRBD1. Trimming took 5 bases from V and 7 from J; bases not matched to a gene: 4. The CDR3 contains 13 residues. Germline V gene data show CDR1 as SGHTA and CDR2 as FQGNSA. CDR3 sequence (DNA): TGTGCCAGCAGCACCAGGGGGCAGCAGCCCCAGCATTTT. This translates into CASSTRGQQPQHF.

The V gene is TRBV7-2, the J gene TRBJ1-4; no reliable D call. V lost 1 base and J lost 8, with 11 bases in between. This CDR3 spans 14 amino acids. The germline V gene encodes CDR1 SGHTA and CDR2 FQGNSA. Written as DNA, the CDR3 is TGTGCCAGCAGCTTAGGCGGGTCCCGGGAAAAACTGTTTTTT. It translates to CASSLGGSREKLFF.

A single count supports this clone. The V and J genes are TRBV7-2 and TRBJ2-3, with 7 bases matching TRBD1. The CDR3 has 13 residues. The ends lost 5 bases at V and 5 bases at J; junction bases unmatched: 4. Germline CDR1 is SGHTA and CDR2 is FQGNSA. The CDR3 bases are TGTGCCAGCAGCCCCACAGGGGTAGATACGCAGTATTTT. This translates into CASSPTGVDTQYF.

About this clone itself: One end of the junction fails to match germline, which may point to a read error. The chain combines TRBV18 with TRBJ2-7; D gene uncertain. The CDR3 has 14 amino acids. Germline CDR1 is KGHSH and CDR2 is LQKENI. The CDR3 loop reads CASSPSEGSHEQYF. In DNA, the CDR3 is TGTGCCAGCTCACCGAGCGAAGGCTCCCACGAGCAGTACTTC.

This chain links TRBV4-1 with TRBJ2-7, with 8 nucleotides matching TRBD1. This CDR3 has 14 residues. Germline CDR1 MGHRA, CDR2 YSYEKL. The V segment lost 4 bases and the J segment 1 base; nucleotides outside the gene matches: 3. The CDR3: CASSLDRGSYEQYF. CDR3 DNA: TGCGCCAGCAGCCTCGACAGGGGTTCCTACGAGCAGTACTTC.

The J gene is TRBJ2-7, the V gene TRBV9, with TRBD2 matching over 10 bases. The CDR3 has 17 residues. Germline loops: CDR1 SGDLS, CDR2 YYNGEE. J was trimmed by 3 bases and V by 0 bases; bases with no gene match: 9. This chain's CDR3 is CASSVAAGGPALYEQYF. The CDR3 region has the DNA TGTGCCAGCAGCGTAGCAGCGGGAGGGCCGGCTCTCTACGAGCAGTACTTC. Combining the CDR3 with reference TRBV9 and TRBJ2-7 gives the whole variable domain DSGVTQTPKHLITATGQRVTLRCSPRSGDLSVYWYQQSLDQGLQFLIQYYNGEERAKGNILERFSAQQFPDLHSELNLSSLELGDSALYFCASSVAAGGPALYEQYFGPGTRLTVT.